Presented here are 26 T cell receptor beta chains from one specimen sequenced in a study of T cells in Graves' hyperthyroidism and ophthalmopathy. What was amplified from RNA transcripts were TCR beta CDR3 regions. First-round RT-PCR of the TCR CDR3 relied on the HTBI primer set. From the multiplex PCR reads, TCRdb called clonotypes with MiXCR, one entry per CDR3 protein. The sample yields a few hundred thousand distinct CDR3 sequences, 15% to 20% seen once. Sample: blood. Source of these receptors: a woman aged 45-59 years with Graves' hyperthyroidism.

This clonotype was counted many times. The rearrangement uses TRBV20-1 and TRBJ1-2; D is uncertain. Trimming took 0 bases from V and 4 from J, leaving 18 bases between them. Germline V lookup: CDR1 DFQATT, CDR2 SNEGSKA (reference sequence). The CDR3 is 16 amino acids. The CDR3 sequence: CSARDLSTESSYGYTF. The CDR3, as DNA: TGCAGTGCTAGAGATCTGTCGACCGAGAGCAGCTATGGCTACACCTTC.

This chain uses TRBV4-1 with TRBJ2-3, with a tentative D call TRBD1 (5 bases). The V and J ends lost 0 bases and 2 bases respectively, with 12 bases between them. In germline, CDR1 is MGHRA, CDR2 YSYEKL. The length of the CDR3 is 16 residues. CDR3 residues: CASSQDPGILTDTQYF. The CDR3 DNA follows: TGCGCCAGCAGCCAAGATCCAGGGATCCTCACAGATACGCAGTATTTT.

This clonotype occurred many times. The chain employs TRBV12-3 or TRBV12-4 and TRBJ2-7, with 9 positions matching TRBD1. This CDR3 has 13 residues. V trimming: 8 bases; J trimming: 6 bases; junction bases outside the gene matches: 8. Written as DNA, the CDR3 is TGTGCCAGCGCCCGGACAGGGGTTGGCGAGCAGTACTTC. Encoded protein: CASARTGVGEQYF.

This clonotype appeared many times. V and J are TRBV11-2 and TRBJ1-1, with D tentatively TRBD1 (5 bases). Germline V gene lookup returns CDR1 SGHAT and CDR2 FQNNGV. Deletions cut 5 bases from V and 10 bases from J, with 23 bases between. This CDR3 has 15 amino acids. The CDR3 here is CASSAGTGARVGAFF. CDR3 coding DNA: TGTGCCAGCAGCGCCGGGACGGGCGCGAGGGTTGGAGCTTTCTTT.

This clonotype has a single count. V gene TRBV28 combines with J gene TRBJ1-5; D uncertain. The ends were cut back, 2 bases at V and 5 bases at J, with 10 bases in the middle. The CDR3 is 14 residues long. From germline, CDR1 is MDHEN and CDR2 SYDVKM. The CDR3 loop reads CASSLVLDDQPQHF. For the CDR3, the DNA is TGTGCCAGCAGTTTAGTGCTCGATGATCAGCCCCAGCATTTT.

The V gene is TRBV11-2, the J gene TRBJ1-5, with D hard to call. V was pared by 2 bases and J by 7 bases, with 9 bases between. The CDR3 has 13 residues. Germline-derived CDR1 and CDR2 are SGHAT and FQNNGV. The CDR3 is CASSLQNRQPQHF. For the CDR3, the DNA is TGTGCCAGCAGCTTACAAAATCGGCAGCCCCAGCATTTT.

There are a few counts of this clonotype. The chain couples TRBV11-2 to TRBJ2-7, with D perhaps being TRBD1 or TRBD2 (5 bases each). With 5 bases removed from V and 0 bases from J, the gap between germline ends came to 14 bases. The CDR3 totals 15 residues. Germline V CDR1 and CDR2: SGHAT, FQNNGV. The CDR3 DNA follows: TGTGCCAGCAGCCCATGGGACCGGAGCTCCTACGAGCAGTACTTC. Its protein product is CASSPWDRSSYEQYF.

This chain uses TRBV7-9 with TRBJ2-1, with D hard to call. V was pared by 1 base and J by 6 bases, with 10 bases between. CDR3 length equals 14 residues. The germline CDR1 and CDR2 sequences are SEHNR and FQNEAQ (reference sequence). In DNA, the CDR3 is TGTGCCAGCAGCTTAGGGCCAGCGTCCAATGAGCAGTTCTTC. Its translation is CASSLGPASNEQFF.

In its sample, this clonotype was seen many times. The CDR3 region has the DNA TGTGCCAGCAGCTTCGATAGCAATCAGCCCCAGCATTTT. Protein product: CASSFDSNQPQHF. The chain has TRBV11-3 and TRBJ1-5; D gene ambiguous. The V gene's germline CDR1 is SGHNT and CDR2 YENEEA. The CDR3 has 13 residues. Trimming removed 3 bases at V and 0 bases at J, with 3 bases between.

This clonotype was counted at least ten times. The V call is TRBV28, the J call TRBJ2-3; 7 bases match TRBD2. Germline CDR1 and CDR2: MDHEN and SYDVKM. The V and J ends lost 4 bases and 0 bases, in that order; junction bases with no gene match: 1. There are 14 residues in the CDR3. The CDR3 region is CASSSTSSTDTQYF. CDR3 nucleotides: TGTGCCAGCAGTTCGACTAGCAGCACAGATACGCAGTATTTT.

The chain joins TRBV3-1 to TRBJ2-5; TRBD1 aligns across 8 bases. CDR1 and CDR2 (germline): LGHDT, YNNKEL (reference sequence). Germline trimming cut 3 bases from V and 5 bases from J; bases unmatched to any gene: 8. The CDR3 sequence is 15 residues long. In DNA form, the CDR3 reads TGTGCCAGCAGCCACGGTCCAGGGGGCGCGGAGACCCAGTACTTC. Its translation is CASSHGPGGAETQYF.

The gene calls are TRBV18 and TRBJ2-7; 10 bases map to TRBD1. Trimming took 5 bases from V and 3 from J; bases not matched to a gene: 4. Per germline, CDR1 KGHSH and CDR2 LQKENI. This CDR3 has 14 amino acids. The DNA of the CDR3 is TGTGCCAGCTCAGGCGGGACAGGGGACTACGAGCAGTACTTC. Translating it yields CASSGGTGDYEQYF.

The chain links TRBV9 to TRBJ2-5, with a tentative D call TRBD2 (6 bases). V was trimmed by 4 bases and J by 2 bases, leaving 15 bases between them. Germline CDR1 reads SGDLS; CDR2 reads YYNGEE. This CDR3 is 15 amino acids long. The CDR3 DNA sequence: TGTGCCAGCAGCTCGGGGGTTTTTCGACAAGAGACCCAGTACTTC. Residues: CASSSGVFRQETQYF. The whole variable domain, remainder taken from reference TRBV9 and TRBJ2-5, is DSGVTQTPKHLITATGQRVTLRCSPRSGDLSVYWYQQSLDQGLQFLIQYYNGEERAKGNILERFSAQQFPDLHSELNLSSLELGDSALYFCASSSGVFRQETQYFGPGTRLLVL.

This clonotype was counted at least ten times. This chain joins TRBV27 and TRBJ2-2; D may be TRBD1 or TRBD2 (6 bases each). Germline CDR1 MNHEY, CDR2 SMNVEV (reference sequence). V was pared by 6 bases and J by 6 bases, with 11 bases between. This CDR3 region has 13 residues. CDR3 sequence: CASSRRGAGELFF. CDR3 coding DNA: TGTGCCAGCAGCCGGAGGGGGGCCGGGGAGCTGTTTTTT.

This clonotype turned up a few times. CDR3 nucleotide sequence: TGTGCCAGTAGTAGAACTAGCGGCACCGGGGAGCTGTTTTTT. Translated: CASSRTSGTGELFF. The gene calls are TRBV19 and TRBJ2-2; 8 bases align to TRBD2. CDR1 is LNHDA and CDR2 is SQIVND in the germline V gene (reference sequence). The CDR3 extends over 14 amino acids. V shed 4 bases and J 4 bases; nucleotides not matched to a gene: 2. Using reference TRBV19 and TRBJ2-2 for the parts outside the CDR3, the full variable domain is DGGITQSPKYLFRKEGQNVTLSCEQNLNHDAMYWYRQDPGQGLRLIYYSQIVNDFQKGDIAEGYSVSREKKESFPLTVTSAQKNPTAFYLCASSRTSGTGELFFGEGSRLTVL.

This clonotype was counted at least ten times. The chain couples TRBV20-1 to TRBJ2-5; 7 nucleotides align to TRBD1. V was pared by 0 bases and J by 5 bases, with 6 bases of the junction left unmatched. CDR3 length: 14 residues. The germline V gene has CDR1 DFQATT and CDR2 SNEGSKA (reference sequence). This chain's CDR3 is CSARDLDRWETQYF. CDR3 DNA: TGCAGTGCTAGAGATCTGGACAGGTGGGAGACCCAGTACTTC.

The table lists this clonotype with many counts. The V gene is TRBV2, the J gene TRBJ1-1; D is undetermined. The germline V gene has CDR1 SNHLY and CDR2 FYNNEI. The CDR3 runs 15 residues. V was trimmed by 2 bases and J by 2 bases, leaving 12 bases between them. The chain's CDR3 is CASSEYVNGNTEAFF. For the CDR3, the DNA is TGTGCCAGCAGTGAATACGTCAATGGTAACACTGAAGCTTTCTTT.

A note on this clonotype: A read error may explain this, as a much larger clone is one base away. This rearrangement joins TRBV28 to TRBJ2-5, with D tentatively TRBD1 or TRBD2 (6 bases each). There are 15 residues in the CDR3. CDR1 is MDHEN, CDR2 SYDVKM, per germline. This CDR3 is CASGLWRRGEMAQYF. The CDR3 DNA is TGTGCCAGCGGTTTATGGAGGAGGGGGGAAATGGCCCAGTACTTC.

This clonotype occurred many times. This chain connects TRBV18 to TRBJ2-4, with TRBD1 matching over 7 bases. In germline, CDR1 is KGHSH, CDR2 LQKENI. V dropped 3 bases and J dropped 8; count of bases not matched to a gene: 16. CDR3 length: 17 amino acids. The CDR3, as DNA: TGTGCCAGCTCACCGCAGACAGGGTCCCCCTCAAGAGACATTCAGTACTTC. Its translation: CASSPQTGSPSRDIQYF.

This chain links TRBV7-9 with TRBJ2-3; no reliable D call. The V end was cut by 5 bases, the J end by 2 bases, with 11 bases between. The germline V gene encodes CDR1 SEHNR and CDR2 FQNEAQ (reference sequence). This CDR3 contains 14 residues. The CDR3 sequence is CASSPPQLTDTQYF. CDR3 nucleotide sequence: TGTGCCAGCAGCCCACCCCAGCTCACAGATACGCAGTATTTT.

In this sample, this clonotype turned up a few times. The V gene is TRBV5-1, the J gene TRBJ1-1; tentatively, D is TRBD1 (5 bases). The germline CDR1 and CDR2 sequences are SGHRS and YFSETQ. This CDR3 contains 14 residues. V lost 3 bases and J 1 base, leaving 10 bases between the germline ends. CDR3 nucleotides: TGCGCCAGCAGCTCGGGACGGGGGAACACTGAAGCTTTCTTT. It specifies CASSSGRGNTEAFF.

J is TRBJ2-2 and V is TRBV27; 7 bases fit TRBD1. With 6 bases clipped from V and 0 bases from J, the junction kept 10 bases outside the gene matches. The CDR3 length is 17 residues. Germline values: CDR1 MNHEY, CDR2 SMNVEV (reference sequence). For the CDR3, the DNA is TGTGCCAGCAGCCTGACTCGGACAGGAGCGAACACCGGGGAGCTGTTTTTT. As protein: CASSLTRTGANTGELFF.

Many counts were recorded for this clonotype. V and J are TRBV7-2 and TRBJ2-7, with 7 bases fitting TRBD1. CDR3 length: 14 amino acids. The trim removed 5 bases at V and 2 bases at J, leaving 6 bases unmatched. Germline assignment: CDR1 SGHTA and CDR2 FQGNSA. CDR3 loop: CASSRGPGTYEQYF. CDR3 nucleotide sequence: TGTGCCAGCAGCAGGGGGCCAGGGACCTACGAGCAGTACTTC.

The genes are TRBV28 and TRBJ1-5, with D uncertain. The CDR3 sequence is 12 residues long. CDR1 MDHEN and CDR2 SYDVKM come from the germline V gene. Between the trimmed V and J ends, which lost 7 bases and 0 bases, there was a span of 4 bases. This CDR3 reads CASMPSNQPQHF. Here the CDR3 DNA reads TGTGCCAGCATGCCTAGCAATCAGCCCCAGCATTTT.

This clonotype was detected many times. This chain links TRBV12-3 or TRBV12-4 with TRBJ1-1; D unclear. CDR3 length: 13 residues. V lost 3 bases and J 1 base, leaving 6 bases between the germline ends. The CDR3 sequence is CASSFGQNTEAFF. CDR3 in DNA: TGTGCCAGCAGTTTCGGGCAGAACACTGAAGCTTTCTTT.

This clonotype has just a few counts. The rearrangement uses TRBV7-9 and TRBJ1-1, with no clear D. Trimming removed 4 bases from V and 4 bases from J, with 10 bases in between. Germline lookup yields CDR1 SEHNR and CDR2 FQNEAQ (reference sequence). This CDR3 comprises 13 residues. In DNA form, the CDR3 reads TGTGCCAGCAGCTCGGGGAGTACCACTGAAGCTTTCTTT. This codes for CASSSGSTTEAFF.